This is a list of T cell receptor beta chains from one sample in a study of blood T cell repertoires in COVID-19. The assay was immunoSEQ multiplex PCR, and TCRdb's table has in-frame clones only and misses some. The sample holds some 27,000 clones, more than 70% seen once. Specimen: peripheral blood. These receptors all stem from a human donor in a cohort sampled during active COVID-19. Both conserved end residues are part of each CDR3. D genes are given only for firm matches. Size tells how often a clone was seen (once, few, many) or the class of an expanded clone, and some rows leave it out.

d_call	v_call	j_call	clone_size	cdr3_aa	cdr3_nt
-	TRBV30	TRBJ1-1	-	CAWSVTLGTEAFF	TGTGCCTGGAGTGTGACTCTGGGCACTGAAGCTTTCTTT
-	TRBV2	TRBJ2-3	-	CASSERDSFTTQYF	TGTGCCAGCAGTGAACGGGACTCGTTTACTACGCAGTATTTT
TRBD1	TRBV5-5	TRBJ2-1	-	CASSLRRQGEQWNEQFF	TGTGCCAGCAGCTTGCGAAGACAGGGGGAACAGTGGAATGAGCAGTTCTTC
TRBD1	TRBV5-1	TRBJ1-4	-	CASNQLGQFNEKLFF	TGCGCCAGCAACCAGTTGGGACAGTTTAATGAAAAACTGTTTTTT
-	TRBV10-2	TRBJ1-6	-	CASGTQGPHSPLHF	TGCGCCAGCGGGACACAGGGACCCCATTCACCCCTCCACTTT
TRBD1	TRBV10-3	TRBJ1-5	-	CATGQGRGLGSGNQPQHF	TGTGCCACGGGACAGGGTCGGGGACTCGGTTCGGGCAATCAGCCCCAGCATTTT
-	TRBV5-1	TRBJ1-1	-	CASSLEQVNTEAFF	TGCGCCAGCAGCTTGGAGCAGGTAAACACTGAAGCTTTCTTT
-	TRBV5-6	TRBJ2-4	-	CASSALGMEYF	TGTGCCAGCAGCGCTTTGGGCATGGAGTACTTC
TRBD1	TRBV25-1	TRBJ1-5	-	CASSPTGVVQPQHF	TGTGCCAGCTCCCCGACAGGGGTCGTGCAGCCCCAGCATTTT
TRBD2	TRBV2	TRBJ2-3	-	CASTGSGVDTQYF	TGTGCCAGCACGGGTAGCGGGGTAGATACGCAGTATTTT
TRBD2	TRBV2	TRBJ2-5	-	CASSNAGTTQLFRYF	TGTGCCAGCAGCAACGCCGGGACTACACAACTTTTTCGGTACTTC
TRBD1	TRBV6-6	TRBJ1-2	-	CASSYRQGPDNYGYTF	TGTGCCAGCAGTTATCGACAGGGCCCTGATAACTATGGCTACACCTTC
-	TRBV25-1	TRBJ1-6	-	CASSPHISGQGYNSPLHF	TGTGCCAGCAGTCCCCACATCAGTGGGCAGGGCTATAATTCACCCCTCCACTTT
TRBD1	TRBV7-6	TRBJ1-2	-	CASSRDRTHYGYTF	TGTGCCAGCAGCCGGGACAGAACTCACTATGGCTACACCTTC
-	TRBV19	TRBJ1-3	once	CASSIRGGNTIYF	TGTGCCAGTAGTATCCGAGGGGGAAACACCATATATTTT
TRBD2	TRBV15	TRBJ2-5	-	CATSSGTIQETQYF	TGTGCCACCAGCAGTGGGACTATCCAAGAGACCCAGTACTTC
TRBD1	TRBV25-1	TRBJ1-2	-	CASSERRGLLYGYTF	TGTGCCAGCAGTGAACGTAGGGGGCTTTTGTATGGCTACACCTTC
-	TRBV9	TRBJ1-3	-	CASSPRGGSGNTIYF	TGTGCCAGCAGCCCCCGAGGGGGCTCTGGAAACACCATATATTTT
TRBD1	TRBV27	TRBJ2-7	-	CASSLSAGGYEQYF	TGTGCCAGCAGTTTATCGGCAGGGGGATACGAGCAGTACTTC
-	TRBV29-1	TRBJ1-2	-	CSVEVAGEIYGYTF	TGCAGCGTTGAAGTGGCAGGGGAGATCTATGGCTACACCTTC
TRBD2	TRBV6-6	TRBJ2-3	-	CASSYFSGGRPDTQYF	TGTGCCAGCAGTTACTTTAGCGGGGGGCGGCCAGATACGCAGTATTTT
TRBD2	TRBV3-1/TRBV3-2	TRBJ2-5	once	CASGRNGLAGGETQYF	TGTGCCAGCGGGAGGAACGGACTAGCGGGGGGGGAGACCCAGTACTTC
-	TRBV6-1	TRBJ1-2	-	CASSDRGTYGYTF	TGTGCCAGCAGTGATCGGGGGACCTATGGCTACACCTTC
-	TRBV2	TRBJ1-1	-	CASGPPEAEAFF	TGTGCCAGCGGCCCCCCAGAGGCTGAAGCTTTCTTT
TRBD1	TRBV5-1	TRBJ1-1	-	CASSLGTGNTEAFF	TGCGCCAGCAGCTTGGGGACAGGCAACACTGAAGCTTTCTTT
TRBD1	TRBV2	TRBJ2-7	-	CASGRQGFIGEQYF	TGTGCCAGCGGAAGACAGGGGTTCATCGGCGAGCAGTACTTC
TRBD1	TRBV3-1/TRBV3-2	TRBJ1-2	-	CASSQDGTGEGYTF	TGTGCCAGCAGCCAAGATGGGACAGGGGAAGGCTACACCTTC
-	TRBV12-3/TRBV12-4	TRBJ1-1	-	CASSRNTEAFF	TGTGCCAGCAGCCGGAACACTGAAGCTTTCTTT